This T cell receptor beta chain was captured by sequencing in a study of blood T cell repertoires in COVID-19. At the level of the study: The origin of the acute and convalescent COVID-19 samples was the United States, Italy and Spain. The cDNA or gDNA used as material had been derived from T cells, B-cell-depleted T cells, or PBMCs.

In the original processing: Amplification of reference gene primers was used by the study to estimate nucleated cell counts. TCRdb's copy holds only in-frame clones and misses some; the assay was immunoSEQ multiplex PCR. That table supplies the V and J calls and clone size; D and trimming were determined from the DNA. The repertoire has over 40,000 clones, roughly 84% of them found once; the top ten carry 3.5% to 5%. V shed 1 base, J shed 4 bases, and the junction held 7 bases outside the gene matches. The length of the CDR3 is 16 residues. The germline gives CDR1 LNHDA, CDR2 SQIVND (reference sequence).

The sequenced sample consisted of peripheral blood. J is TRBJ2-5 and V is TRBV19; TRBD2 matches at 9 bases. This receptor was obtained from an elderly man with active COVID-19. In nucleotides, the CDR3 is TGTGCCAGTAGTATAGGAGGGGCTAGCGGGACAGAGACCCAGTACTTC. Translation: CASSIGGASGTETQYF.